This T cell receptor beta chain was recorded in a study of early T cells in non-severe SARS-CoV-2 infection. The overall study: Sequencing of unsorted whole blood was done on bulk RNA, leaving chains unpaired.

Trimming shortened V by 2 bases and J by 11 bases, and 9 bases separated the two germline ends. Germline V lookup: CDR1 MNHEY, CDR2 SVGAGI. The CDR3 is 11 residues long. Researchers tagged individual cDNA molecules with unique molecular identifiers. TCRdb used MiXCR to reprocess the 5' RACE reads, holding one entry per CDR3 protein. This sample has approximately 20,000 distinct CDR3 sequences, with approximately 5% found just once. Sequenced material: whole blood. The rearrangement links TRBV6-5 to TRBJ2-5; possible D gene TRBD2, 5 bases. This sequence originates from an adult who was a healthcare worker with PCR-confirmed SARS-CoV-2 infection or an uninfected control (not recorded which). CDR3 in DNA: TGTGCCAGCAGTTACGGACTTTCTCAGTACTTC. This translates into CASSYGLSQYF.